The entry that follows covers one T cell receptor beta chain sequence. Donors were grouped by their self-reported clinical history. Germline trimming cut 0 bases from V and 5 bases from J; bases unmatched to any gene: 0. The CDR3 totals 13 residues. Germline values: CDR1 SGHTS, CDR2 YDEGEE. This specimen comes from a study of blood T cell repertoires in COVID-19. Across the whole study: Material from acute and convalescent COVID-19 was sourced from the United States, Italy and Spain.

Profiling relied on immunoSEQ multiplex PCR, and the TCRdb table lists in-frame clones only, not all of them. This repertoire shows roughly 350,000 clones, roughly nine tenths found once; its top ten account for less than 20%. The rearrangement joins TRBV5-8 to TRBJ1-2, with TRBD1 matching 8 bases. The receptor was derived from a young woman who had recovered from COVID-19. The sample comprised PBMCs or T cells enriched from blood (not recorded which). The CDR3 DNA sequence: TGTGCCAGCAGCTTGGACAGGGGGTATGGCTACACCTTC. Its translation: CASSLDRGYGYTF.